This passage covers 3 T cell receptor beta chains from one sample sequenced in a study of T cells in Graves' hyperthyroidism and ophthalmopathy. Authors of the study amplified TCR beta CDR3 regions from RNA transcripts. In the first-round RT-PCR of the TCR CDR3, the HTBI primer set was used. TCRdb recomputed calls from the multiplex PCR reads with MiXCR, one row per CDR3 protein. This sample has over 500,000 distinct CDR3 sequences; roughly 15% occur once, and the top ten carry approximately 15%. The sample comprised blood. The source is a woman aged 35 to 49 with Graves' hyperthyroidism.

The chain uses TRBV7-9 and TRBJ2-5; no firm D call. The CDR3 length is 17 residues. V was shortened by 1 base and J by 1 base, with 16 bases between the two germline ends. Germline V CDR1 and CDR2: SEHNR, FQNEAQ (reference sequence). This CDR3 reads CASSLVGIVDPQETQYF. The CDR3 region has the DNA TGTGCCAGCAGCTTAGTGGGTATTGTGGACCCCCAAGAGACCCAGTACTTC.

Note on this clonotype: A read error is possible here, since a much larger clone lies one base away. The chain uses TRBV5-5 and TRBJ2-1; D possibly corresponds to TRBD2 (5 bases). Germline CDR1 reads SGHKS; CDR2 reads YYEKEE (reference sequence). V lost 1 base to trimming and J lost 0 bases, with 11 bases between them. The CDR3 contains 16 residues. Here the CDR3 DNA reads TGTGCCAGCAGCTTGCCCACTAGTGCCTCCTACAATGAGCAGTTCTTC. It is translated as CASSLPTSASYNEQFF.

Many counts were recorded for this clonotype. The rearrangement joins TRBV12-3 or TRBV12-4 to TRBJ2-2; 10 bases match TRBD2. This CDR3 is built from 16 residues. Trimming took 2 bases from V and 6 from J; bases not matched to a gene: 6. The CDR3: CASSLSGRAIAGELFF. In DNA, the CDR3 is TGTGCCAGCAGTTTAAGCGGGAGGGCCATAGCCGGGGAGCTGTTTTTT.